Shown below are 28 T cell receptor beta chains from a single sample sequenced in a study of cytomegalovirus exposure and HLA in healthy donors. The study ran its PCR with 60 Vbeta and 13 Jbeta primers. Repertoires were generated with immunoSEQ multiplex PCR, while TCRdb's copy carries only in-frame clones and drops some. This repertoire shows about 200,000 clones, 70% to 90% found once; its top ten account for about 3.1%. The sequenced sample consisted of PBMCs. These receptor sequences come from a man aged 25-45 years in good health and CMV-seronegative.

The chain links TRBV28 to TRBJ1-4; TRBD1 agrees at 7 bases. The CDR3 extends over 15 amino acids. Germline-derived CDR1 and CDR2 are MDHEN and SYDVKM. J gave up 7 bases and V 0 bases, and 5 bases lay outside the gene matches. CDR3 sequence (DNA): TGTGCCAGCAGTTTATGGGAGACAGGGAGTGAAAAACTGTTTTTT. It translates to CASSLWETGSEKLFF. The full variable domain, its missing parts supplied by reference TRBV28 and TRBJ1-4, is DVKVTQSSRYLVKRTGEKVFLECVQDMDHENMFWYRQDPGLGLRLIYFSYDVKMKEKGDIPEGYSVSREKKERFSLILESASTNQTSMYLCASSLWETGSEKLFFGSGTQLSVL.

V is TRBV6-1 and J is TRBJ1-5, with D possibly TRBD1 on 6 matching bases. Germline V lookup: CDR1 MNHNS, CDR2 SASEGT. This CDR3 comprises 14 residues. V lost 3 bases, J lost 3 bases, and 9 bases lay in between. This chain's CDR3 is CASSEGANNQPQHF. The CDR3 DNA is TGTGCCAGCAGTGAGGGGGCGAACAATCAGCCCCAGCATTTT.

The chain employs TRBV7-2 and TRBJ1-2, with 8 bases fitting TRBD1. J gave up 5 bases and V 3 bases, and 5 bases lay outside the gene matches. CDR1 and CDR2 from the germline V gene are SGHTA and FQGNSA. This CDR3 has 14 residues. The CDR3 sequence: CASSFATGEYGYTF. CDR3 sequence (DNA): TGTGCCAGCAGCTTTGCGACAGGGGAATATGGCTACACCTTC.

V and J are TRBV4-1 and TRBJ1-1, with D possibly being TRBD1 (6 bases). V dropped 3 bases and J dropped 4 bases, with 15 bases sitting between them. This CDR3 has 15 amino acids. The germline CDR1 and CDR2 sequences are MGHRA and YSYEKL. The CDR3 DNA reads as TGCGCCAGCAGCCATCCCCAGGGGAAAGTCACTGAAGCTTTCTTT. It yields the protein CASSHPQGKVTEAFF.

The chain couples TRBV6-1 to TRBJ1-5; 8 positions agree with TRBD1. CDR3 size: 13 residues. The trim removed 7 bases at V and 4 bases at J, leaving 3 bases unmatched. Germline assignment: CDR1 MNHNS and CDR2 SASEGT. CDR3 sequence (DNA): TGTGCCAGCATCCGGACAGGGAATCAGCCCCAGCATTTT. Translating gives CASIRTGNQPQHF.

The chain uses TRBV29-1 and TRBJ1-1; 7 nucleotides agree with TRBD1. The CDR3 contains 11 residues. J lost 4 bases, V lost 7 bases, and 3 bases had no gene match. CDR1 is SQVTM and CDR2 is ANQGSEA in the germline V gene. Written as DNA, the CDR3 is TGCAGCGGGAACAGGGGCACTGAAGCTTTCTTT. It codes for CSGNRGTEAFF.

V gene TRBV6-1 combines with J gene TRBJ1-2, with D tentatively TRBD1 (5 bases). The CDR3 sequence is 15 residues long. Trimming stripped 3 bases from V and 0 bases from J, with 11 bases between. Germline V gives CDR1 MNHNS, CDR2 SASEGT. The CDR3 nucleotides are TGTGCCAGCAGTGAGGGGCACTCGACTAACTATGGCTACACCTTC. Protein: CASSEGHSTNYGYTF.

The chain carries TRBV6-6 and TRBJ1-6; 9 nucleotides line up with TRBD1. Per the germline V gene, CDR1 is MNHNY and CDR2 is SVGAGI (reference sequence). The trim removed 7 bases at V and 6 bases at J, leaving 7 bases unmatched. The CDR3 spans 15 residues. CDR3 DNA sequence: TGTGCCAGCATCAACCGACAGGGGGGTAATTCACCCCTCCACTTT. This translates into CASINRQGGNSPLHF.

This clone was seen once. The chain links TRBV9 to TRBJ2-7; 11 bases fit TRBD2. Germline V gene sequence: CDR1 SGDLS, CDR2 YYNGEE. V lost 3 bases to trimming and J lost 0 bases; unmatched junction nucleotides: 2. The CDR3 is made up of 15 amino acids. CDR3 region: CASSEGLADSYEQYF. The CDR3 bases are TGTGCCAGCAGCGAGGGACTAGCGGACTCCTACGAGCAGTACTTC.

This chain uses TRBV7-8 with TRBJ2-2; the D gene is possibly TRBD1 (6 bases). With 1 base removed from V and 4 bases from J, the gap between germline ends came to 13 bases. CDR3 length equals 16 residues. In germline, CDR1 is SGHVS, CDR2 FQNEAQ. DNA for the CDR3: TGTGCCAGCAGCTTAGGGGCAGGGGTCGGCACCGGGGAGCTGTTTTTT. This gives the protein CASSLGAGVGTGELFF.

This clone was recorded once. The chain combines TRBV5-4 with TRBJ1-2; 10 bases are a match to TRBD1. J gave up 0 bases and V 4 bases, and 6 bases lay outside the gene matches. CDR3 length equals 16 residues. Germline-derived CDR1 and CDR2 are SGHNT and YYREEE (reference sequence). CDR3 nucleotide sequence: TGTGCCAGCAGCATACCGGGACAGGGGCCTAACTATGGCTACACCTTC. Protein: CASSIPGQGPNYGYTF.

The table lists this clone with a count of one. The chain employs TRBV28 and TRBJ1-5, with unresolved D. There are 12 residues in the CDR3. From germline, CDR1 is MDHEN and CDR2 SYDVKM. With 3 bases removed from V and 10 bases from J, the gap between germline ends came to 10 bases. The CDR3 sequence is CASSFPRVPQHF. The CDR3 DNA reads TGTGCCAGCAGTTTCCCACGGGTCCCCCAGCATTTT.

This chain uses TRBV7-6 with TRBJ1-5, with 8 bases identical to TRBD1. V gave up 5 bases and J gave up 5 bases; unmatched junction bases: 8. Germline loops: CDR1 SGHVS, CDR2 FNYEAQ. CDR3 size: 15 residues. DNA of the CDR3: TGTGCCAGCAGCCTTGGACAGGGTTCCTATCAGCCCCAGCATTTT. Its translation is CASSLGQGSYQPQHF.

The chain employs TRBV19 and TRBJ1-2, with D perhaps TRBD1 (6 bases). The ends were cut back, 8 bases at V and 7 bases at J, with 17 bases in the middle. There are 13 residues in the CDR3. Germline CDR1 is LNHDA and CDR2 is SQIVND (reference sequence). In DNA, the CDR3 is TGTGCCAGTCCAAGAGGGGGGGAGGCTGGCTACACCTTC. Residues: CASPRGGEAGYTF.

The chain uses TRBV18 and TRBJ2-1; TRBD1 agrees at 7 bases. The CDR3 is 15 amino acids. The J segment lost 6 bases and the V segment lost 2 bases, leaving 7 bases of the junction unmatched. CDR1 and CDR2 (germline): KGHSH, LQKENI. This chain's CDR3 is CASSPVGQVRNEQFF. Here the CDR3 DNA reads TGTGCCAGCTCACCAGTCGGACAGGTTCGCAATGAGCAGTTCTTC.

V and J are TRBV27 and TRBJ2-5; 8 positions match TRBD1. Germline V gene lookup returns CDR1 MNHEY and CDR2 SMNVEV (reference sequence). Germline trimming cut 2 bases from V and 5 bases from J; bases unmatched to any gene: 7. This CDR3 region has 15 residues. The CDR3 is CASSLTAGGGETQYF. The CDR3 region has the DNA TGTGCCAGCAGTTTAACGGCAGGGGGCGGGGAGACCCAGTACTTC.

This clone appeared once. The V gene is TRBV6-1, the J gene TRBJ2-7; the D gene is possibly TRBD1 (6 bases). The V end lost 6 bases, the J end lost 2 bases, and 17 bases lay between the germline ends. The germline V gene has CDR1 MNHNS and CDR2 SASEGT. The CDR3 runs 15 residues. CDR3 residues: CASRGWGRLTYEQYF. The CDR3 DNA follows: TGTGCCAGCAGGGGGTGGGGGCGCCTCACCTACGAGCAGTACTTC.

The gene calls are TRBV7-9 and TRBJ1-4; no reliable D call. Germline CDR1 and CDR2: SEHNR and FQNEAQ (reference sequence). This CDR3 spans 17 amino acids. V lost 1 base, J lost 8 bases, and 20 bases lay in between. CDR3 sequence: CASSLDTGVPNPEKLFF. The CDR3 DNA reads TGTGCCAGCAGCTTAGACACCGGGGTACCGAATCCAGAAAAACTGTTTTTT.

The gene calls are TRBV9 and TRBJ1-3, with TRBD1 matching over 7 bases. The CDR3 runs to 15 residues. With 3 bases clipped from V and 2 bases from J, the junction kept 5 bases outside the gene matches. Looked up from germline, CDR1 is SGDLS and CDR2 is YYNGEE. CDR3 sequence reads: CASSAADRAGNTIYF. CDR3 nucleotide sequence: TGTGCCAGCAGCGCAGCCGACAGGGCTGGAAACACCATATATTTT.

CDR3 protein: CASSSSVEAFF. In DNA, the CDR3 is TGTGCCAGCAGTTCCTCAGTTGAAGCTTTCTTT. V gene TRBV28 combines with J gene TRBJ1-1; D unresolved. The V end was cut by 4 bases, the J end by 7 bases, with 7 bases between. Germline-derived CDR1 and CDR2 are MDHEN and SYDVKM. The CDR3 runs to 11 residues.

The V and J genes are TRBV5-6 and TRBJ2-7; TRBD1 aligns across 8 bases. The germline gives CDR1 SGHDT, CDR2 YYEEEE. The CDR3 totals 14 residues. The V and J ends lost 4 bases and 5 bases, in that order; junction bases with no gene match: 8. Here the CDR3 reads CASSRTGRSNEQYF. CDR3 in DNA: TGTGCCAGCAGCAGGACAGGGCGGTCAAACGAGCAGTACTTC.

This chain joins TRBV2 and TRBJ1-6; D is perhaps TRBD1 (5 bases). V was cut by 0 bases and J by 11 bases, with 8 bases left in between. The germline V gene encodes CDR1 SNHLY and CDR2 FYNNEI. The CDR3 extends over 13 amino acids. The CDR3 protein is CASSEARRAPLHF. CDR3 sequence (DNA): TGTGCCAGCAGTGAAGCGCGCAGGGCACCCCTCCACTTT.

This clone has a single count. This chain joins TRBV27 and TRBJ1-5, with a possible D match to TRBD1 (5 bases). Per the germline V gene, CDR1 is MNHEY and CDR2 is SMNVEV (reference sequence). V was trimmed by 4 bases and J by 4 bases, leaving 11 bases between them. The CDR3 sequence is 14 residues long. The CDR3 nucleotides read TGTGCCAGCAGTTACTCAGGGTTTAATCAGCCCCAGCATTTT. This translates into CASSYSGFNQPQHF.

The V and J genes are TRBV28 and TRBJ2-3, with 7 bases aligning to TRBD2. Germline V CDR1 and CDR2: MDHEN, SYDVKM. J was trimmed by 0 bases and V by 5 bases; bases with no gene match: 5. The CDR3 is 15 residues long. The CDR3 reads CASSGSGASTDTQYF. CDR3 DNA: TGTGCCAGCAGTGGGAGCGGGGCCAGCACAGATACGCAGTATTTT.

This clone was seen only once. This chain uses TRBV5-4 with TRBJ1-2; TRBD1 matches 11 bases. The CDR3 is made up of 17 amino acids. Germline values: CDR1 SGHNT, CDR2 YYREEE (reference sequence). Unmatched junction bases numbered 13, after V lost 2 bases and J lost 7 bases. The CDR3 loop is CASSFRTGGVRGIGYTF. The CDR3 nucleotides are TGTGCCAGCAGCTTCAGGACAGGGGGCGTGAGGGGGATTGGCTACACCTTC.

The J gene is TRBJ1-2, the V gene TRBV27; possibly TRBD1 for D (6 bases). V lost 5 bases to trimming and J lost 4 bases, with 14 bases between them. The CDR3 spans 14 residues. Germline V gene sequence: CDR1 MNHEY, CDR2 SMNVEV (reference sequence). The CDR3 DNA reads as TGTGCCAGCAGTCCACCAGGGGATTCCTATGGCTACACCTTC. This sequence encodes CASSPPGDSYGYTF.

J is TRBJ2-3 and V is TRBV7-6; possible D gene TRBD2, 5 bases. Germline V gene sequence: CDR1 SGHVS, CDR2 FNYEAQ. The CDR3 has 14 amino acids. V lost 1 base and J lost 6, with 11 bases in between. CDR3 sequence reads: CASSLGWGADTQYF. CDR3 nucleotide sequence: TGTGCCAGCAGCTTAGGCTGGGGAGCGGATACGCAGTATTTT.

This rearrangement joins TRBV6-6 to TRBJ2-1; TRBD1 agrees at 7 bases. Germline-derived CDR1 and CDR2 are MNHNY and SVGAGI (reference sequence). V lost 6 bases, J lost 6 bases, and 2 bases stayed unmatched. This CDR3 is 12 amino acids long. In DNA, the CDR3 is TGTGCCAGCAGATCAGGGGGCAATGAGCAGTTCTTC. Translated: CASRSGGNEQFF.